These 18 T cell receptor beta chains were all obtained from the same sample, sequenced in a study of graft-versus-host responses after intestinal transplantation. These receptors have no known antigen. Sequenced by immunoSEQ multiplex PCR; TCRdb stores in-frame clones only, minus some. Of about 73,000 clones in the sample, 90% were seen once. The sequencing here drew on unstimulated CD8+ T cells sorted from spleen or lymph node cells, taken before transplant. These TCRs come from a human donor who was the organ donor for an intestinal transplant.

This clone has just one count. The chain couples TRBV9 to TRBJ2-1; 10 bases match TRBD2. The germline gives CDR1 SGDLS, CDR2 YYNGEE. This CDR3 has 15 residues. J gave up 4 bases and V 4 bases, and 5 bases lay outside the gene matches. The CDR3 coding sequence is TGTGCCAGCAGCCTCGAGGGACTAGCGTACAATGAGCAGTTCTTC. Encoded protein: CASSLEGLAYNEQFF.

V gene TRBV6-6 combines with J gene TRBJ2-7; D uncertain. There are 15 residues in the CDR3. Germline V lookup: CDR1 MNHNY, CDR2 SVGAGI (reference sequence). Trimming left V 2 bases short and J 5 bases short, with 16 bases between. In DNA, the CDR3 is TGTGCCAGCAGTTACCAGAATCACTACCTTAACGAGCAGTACGTC. Amino acid sequence: CASSYQNHYLNEQYV.

This clone was detected only once. The V and J genes are TRBV11-2 and TRBJ2-3; 9 bases agree with TRBD2. V trimming: 1 base; J trimming: 2 bases; junction bases outside the gene matches: 4. In germline, CDR1 is SGHAT, CDR2 FQNNGV. CDR3 length equals 16 residues. The CDR3 is CASSLGGGDHTDTQYF. CDR3 in DNA: TGTGCCAGCAGCTTAGGCGGGGGGGACCACACAGATACGCAGTATTTT. Full variable domain (outside the CDR3, taken from reference TRBV11-2 and TRBJ2-3): EAGVAQSPRYKIIEKRQSVAFWCNPISGHATLYWYQQILGQGPKLLIQFQNNGVVDDSQLPKDRFSAERLKGVDSTLKIQPAKLEDSAVYLCASSLGGGDHTDTQYFGPGTRLTVL.

Comments on this clone: At one end the junction does not follow the germline gene, possibly because of a read error. V is TRBV6-1 and J is TRBJ2-5, with D maybe TRBD2 (6 bases). The CDR3 sequence is 16 residues long. Germline V gene lookup returns CDR1 MNHNS and CDR2 SASEGT. The CDR3 nucleotides are TGTGCCAGCAGCGAAGGACTAACTAAGTACCAAGAGACCCAGTACTTC. Translating it yields CASSEGLTKYQETQYF.

The chain links TRBV29-1 to TRBJ2-3; D is undetermined. CDR3 length: 13 amino acids. Germline CDR1 is SQVTM and CDR2 is ANQGSEA. V was trimmed by 1 base and J by 0 bases, leaving 5 bases between them. CDR3 DNA sequence: TGCAGCGTTGAAGTCGTGAGCACAGATACGCAGTATTTT. Its translation: CSVEVVSTDTQYF.

The chain has TRBV28 and TRBJ2-7; perhaps TRBD1 as D (5 bases). Germline loops: CDR1 MDHEN, CDR2 SYDVKM. The CDR3 is made up of 14 amino acids. V was shortened by 2 bases and J by 2 bases, with 10 bases between the two germline ends. This CDR3 reads CASSLPGKTYEQYV. The CDR3, as DNA: TGTGCCAGCAGTTTACCAGGGAAGACCTACGAGCAGTACGTC.

The J gene is TRBJ2-1, the V gene TRBV7-8; D ambiguous. Trimming removed 2 bases at V and 9 bases at J, with 5 bases between. The V gene's germline CDR1 is SGHVS and CDR2 FQNEAQ. There are 11 residues in the CDR3. In nucleotides, the CDR3 is TGTGCCAGCAGCTTAACAAGTGAGCAGTTCTTC. Translation: CASSLTSEQFF.

The chain links TRBV29-1 to TRBJ2-3; 8 nucleotides agree with TRBD1. The CDR3 is 17 amino acids. Germline loops: CDR1 SQVTM, CDR2 ANQGSEA. Unmatched junction bases numbered 14, after V lost 4 bases and J lost 2 bases. The CDR3 region is CSVAAERTGSDTDTQYF. CDR3 DNA: TGCAGCGTTGCGGCGGAAAGGACAGGGAGCGACACAGATACGCAGTATTTT.

The rearrangement joins TRBV4-3 to TRBJ1-1; TRBD1 matches 8 bases. J was trimmed by 6 bases and V by 2 bases; bases with no gene match: 2. The germline gives CDR1 LGHNA, CDR2 YSLEER. The CDR3 is 13 residues long. CDR3 sequence (DNA): TGCGCCAGCAGCCAAATGACAGGGGCTGAAGCTTTCTTT. Protein product: CASSQMTGAEAFF.

The chain uses TRBV6-6 and TRBJ1-3, with D possibly being TRBD1 (5 bases). Trimming took off 5 bases at V and 0 bases at J, with 11 bases between the two ends. From germline, CDR1 is MNHNY and CDR2 SVGAGI (reference sequence). The CDR3 is 15 amino acids. The CDR3 sequence is CASSTGGGSGNTIYF. CDR3 sequence (DNA): TGTGCCAGCAGTACGGGGGGGGGCTCTGGAAACACCATATATTTT.

The chain couples TRBV6-5 to TRBJ1-1, with TRBD1 identical over 8 bases. CDR1 is MNHEY, CDR2 SVGAGI, per germline. Losses at the gene ends were 5 bases for V and 6 bases for J; bases not matched to a gene: 5. The CDR3 covers 13 residues. The CDR3, as DNA: TGTGCCAGCAGTCCCCTACAGGGGGCTGAAGCTTTCTTT. This translates into CASSPLQGAEAFF.

The chain combines TRBV5-6 with TRBJ2-6, with 9 bases identical to TRBD1. V trimming: 4 bases; J trimming: 2 bases; junction bases outside the gene matches: 4. This CDR3 contains 16 residues. Germline CDR1 SGHDT, CDR2 YYEEEE. For the CDR3, the DNA is TGTGCCAGCAGCCGCCGGGACAGGGCTGGGGCCAACGTCCTGACTTTC. It encodes CASSRRDRAGANVLTF.

This sequence joins TRBV27 and TRBJ2-1; possible D gene TRBD1, 6 bases. The CDR3 is 13 residues long. Germline V gives CDR1 MNHEY, CDR2 SMNVEV (reference sequence). Trimming left V 6 bases short and J 4 bases short, with 10 bases between. The CDR3 DNA reads as TGTGCCAGCAGCGACAGGATTTACAATGAGCAGTTCTTC. Its translation: CASSDRIYNEQFF.

The V gene is TRBV15, the J gene TRBJ1-5; TRBD1 aligns across 8 bases. Germline-derived CDR1 and CDR2 are LNHNV and YYDKDF (reference sequence). The junction had 0 bases not matched to a gene; V was cut back by 3 bases and J by 2 bases. The CDR3 length is 14 residues. The CDR3 sequence: CATSRDRGNQPQHF. CDR3 nucleotides: TGTGCCACCAGCAGGGACAGGGGCAATCAGCCCCAGCATTTT. Based on the CDR3 plus reference TRBV15 and TRBJ1-5, the full variable domain is DAMVIQNPRYQVTQFGKPVTLSCSQTLNHNVMYWYQQKSSQAPKLLFHYYDKDFNNEADTPDNFQSRRPNTSFCFLDIRSPGLGDTAMYLCATSRDRGNQPQHFGDGTRLSIL.

The rearrangement uses TRBV6-4 and TRBJ2-7; TRBD2 matches at 11 bases. The V gene's germline CDR1 is MRHNA and CDR2 SNTAGT. The V gene end was trimmed by 2 bases and the J gene end by 3 bases; junction bases not matched to a gene: 12. This CDR3 contains 18 residues. DNA of the CDR3: TGTGCCAGCAGTGACGGGCTAGCGGGGGGACCGGAGAACTACGAGCAGTACGTC. The encoded protein is CASSDGLAGGPENYEQYV.

J is TRBJ1-2 and V is TRBV5-1; D call uncertain. The V and J ends lost 0 bases and 0 bases respectively, with 9 bases between them. This CDR3 has 15 amino acids. Germline values: CDR1 SGHRS, CDR2 YFSETQ. CDR3 in amino acids: CASSLEVGSNYGYTF. CDR3 in DNA: TGCGCCAGCAGCTTGGAAGTGGGCTCTAACTATGGCTACACCTTC.

J is TRBJ2-1 and V is TRBV2; tentatively, D is TRBD1 (5 bases). This CDR3 region has 16 residues. V was shortened by 4 bases and J by 9 bases, with 22 bases between the two germline ends. Per germline, CDR1 SNHLY and CDR2 FYNNEI. CDR3 protein: CASSGVEGLGASEQFF. The CDR3 bases are TGTGCCAGCAGTGGAGTGGAAGGGTTAGGGGCGAGTGAGCAGTTCTTC.

The chain carries TRBV9 and TRBJ2-1; the D is unclear. Deletions cut 4 bases from V and 6 bases from J, with 11 bases between. This CDR3 has 13 amino acids. Germline V gene sequence: CDR1 SGDLS, CDR2 YYNGEE. The CDR3 DNA reads TGTGCCAGCAGCCCCAGTCCTCTCAATGAGCAGTTCTTC. This encodes CASSPSPLNEQFF.